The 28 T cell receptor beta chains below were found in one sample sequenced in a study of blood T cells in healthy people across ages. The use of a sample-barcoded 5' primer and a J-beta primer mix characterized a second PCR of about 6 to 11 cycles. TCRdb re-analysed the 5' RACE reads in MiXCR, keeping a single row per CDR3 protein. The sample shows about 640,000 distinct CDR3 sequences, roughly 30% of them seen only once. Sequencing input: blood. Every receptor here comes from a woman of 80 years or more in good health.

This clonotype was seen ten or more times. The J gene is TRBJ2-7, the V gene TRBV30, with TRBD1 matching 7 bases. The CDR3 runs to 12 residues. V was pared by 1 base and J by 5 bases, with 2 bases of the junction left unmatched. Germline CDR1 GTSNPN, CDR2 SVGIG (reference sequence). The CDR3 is CAWSAQGDEQYF. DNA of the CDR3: TGTGCCTGGAGTGCCCAGGGGGACGAGCAGTACTTC. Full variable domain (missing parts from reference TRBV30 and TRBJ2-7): SQTIHQWPATLVQPVGSPLSLECTVEGTSNPNLYWYRQAAGRGLQLLFYSVGIGQISSEVPQNLSASRPQDRQFILSSKKLLLSDSGFYLCAWSAQGDEQYFGPGTRLTVT.

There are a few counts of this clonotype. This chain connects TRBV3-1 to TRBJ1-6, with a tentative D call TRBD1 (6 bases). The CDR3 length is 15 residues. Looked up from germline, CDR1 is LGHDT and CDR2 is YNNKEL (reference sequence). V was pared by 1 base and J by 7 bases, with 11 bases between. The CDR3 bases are TGTGCCAGCAGCCAAGCGGCAGGGGAAAATTCACCCCTCCACTTT. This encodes CASSQAAGENSPLHF.

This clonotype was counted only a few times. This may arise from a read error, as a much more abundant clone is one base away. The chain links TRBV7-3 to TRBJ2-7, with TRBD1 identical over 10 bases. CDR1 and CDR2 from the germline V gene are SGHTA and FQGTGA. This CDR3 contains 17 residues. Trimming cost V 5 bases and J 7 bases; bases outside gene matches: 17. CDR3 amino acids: CASSAQRGTGDRGEQYF. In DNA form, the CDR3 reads TGTGCCAGCAGCGCCCAACGGGGGACAGGGGATCGTGGTGAGCAGTACTTC. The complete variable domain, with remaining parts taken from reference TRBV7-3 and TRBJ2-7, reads GAGVSQTPSNKVTEKGKYVELRCDPISGHTALYWYRQSLGQGPEFLIYFQGTGAADDSGLPNDRFFAVRPEGSVSTLKIQRTERGDSAVYLCASSAQRGTGDRGEQYFGPGTRLTVT.

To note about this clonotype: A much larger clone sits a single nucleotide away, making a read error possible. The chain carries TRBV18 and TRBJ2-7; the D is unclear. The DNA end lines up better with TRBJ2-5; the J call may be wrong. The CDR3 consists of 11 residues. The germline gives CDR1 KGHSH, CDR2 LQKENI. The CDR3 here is CASSPGQTQYF. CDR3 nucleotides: TGTGCCAGCTCACCAGGGCAGACCCAGTACTTC.

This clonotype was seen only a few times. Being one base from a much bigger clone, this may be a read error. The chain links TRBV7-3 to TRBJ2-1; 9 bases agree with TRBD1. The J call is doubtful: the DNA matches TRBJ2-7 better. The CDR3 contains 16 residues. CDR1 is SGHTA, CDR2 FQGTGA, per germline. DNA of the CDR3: TGTGCCAGCAGCCCCATAACAGGGGGCTCCTACAATGAGCAGTACTTC. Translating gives CASSPITGGSYNEQYF.

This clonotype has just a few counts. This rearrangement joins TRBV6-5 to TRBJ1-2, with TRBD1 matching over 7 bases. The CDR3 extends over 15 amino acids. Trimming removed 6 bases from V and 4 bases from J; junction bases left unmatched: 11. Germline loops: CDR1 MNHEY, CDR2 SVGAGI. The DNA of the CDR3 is TGTGCCAGCAGCCCCCAGACAGGGCCTGGCTATGGCTACACCTTC. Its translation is CASSPQTGPGYGYTF.

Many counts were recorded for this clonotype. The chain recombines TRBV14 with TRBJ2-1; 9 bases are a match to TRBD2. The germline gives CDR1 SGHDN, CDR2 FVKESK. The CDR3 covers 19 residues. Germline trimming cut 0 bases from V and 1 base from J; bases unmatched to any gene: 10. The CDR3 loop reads CASSQEAFSGGGSYNEQFF. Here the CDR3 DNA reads TGTGCCAGCAGCCAAGAGGCGTTTAGCGGGGGAGGGTCCTACAATGAGCAGTTCTTC.

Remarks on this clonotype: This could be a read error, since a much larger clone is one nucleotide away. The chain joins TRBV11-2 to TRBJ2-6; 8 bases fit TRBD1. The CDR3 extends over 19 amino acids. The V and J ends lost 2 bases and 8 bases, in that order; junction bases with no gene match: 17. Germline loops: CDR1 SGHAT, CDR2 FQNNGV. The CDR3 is CASSLLSGRQGSGTNVLTF. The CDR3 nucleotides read TGTGCCAGCAGCTTATTGTCCGGGCGACAGGGGTCCGGGACCAACGTCCTGACTTTC.

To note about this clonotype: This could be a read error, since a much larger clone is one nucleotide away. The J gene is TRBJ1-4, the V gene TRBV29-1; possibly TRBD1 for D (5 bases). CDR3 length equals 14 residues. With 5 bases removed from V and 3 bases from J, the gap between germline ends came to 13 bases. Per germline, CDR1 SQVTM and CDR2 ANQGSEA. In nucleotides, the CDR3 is TGCAGCGTTAGTATCAGGGCAGCTAATGAAAAACTGTTTTTT. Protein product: CSVSIRAANEKLFF. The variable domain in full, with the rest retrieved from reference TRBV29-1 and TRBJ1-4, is SAVISQKPSRDICQRGTSLTIQCQVDSQVTMMFWYRQQPGQSLTLIATANQGSEATYESGFVIDKFPISRPNLTFSTLTVSNMSPEDSSIYLCSVSIRAANEKLFFGSGTQLSVL.

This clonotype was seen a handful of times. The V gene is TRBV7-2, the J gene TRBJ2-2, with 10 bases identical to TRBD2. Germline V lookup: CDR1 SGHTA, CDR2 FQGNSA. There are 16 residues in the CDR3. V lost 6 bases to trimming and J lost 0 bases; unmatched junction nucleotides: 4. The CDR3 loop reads CASRSGGATNTGELFF. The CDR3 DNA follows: TGTGCCAGCAGAAGCGGGGGGGCTACGAACACCGGGGAGCTGTTTTTT.

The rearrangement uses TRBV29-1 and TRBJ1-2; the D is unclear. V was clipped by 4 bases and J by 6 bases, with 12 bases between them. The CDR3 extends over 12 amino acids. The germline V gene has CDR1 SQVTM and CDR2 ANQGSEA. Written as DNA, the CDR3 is TGCAGCGTTGTAAGAGACGGAGATGGCTACACCTTC. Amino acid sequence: CSVVRDGDGYTF.

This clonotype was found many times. The CDR3 DNA reads as TGTGCCAGCAGGAGACTCTCGGATTCACCCCTCCACTTT. Translation gives CASRRLSDSPLHF. The chain has TRBV6-5 and TRBJ1-6; D gene uncertain. Germline CDR1 and CDR2: MNHEY and SVGAGI. CDR3 size: 13 residues. The ends were cut back, 6 bases at V and 8 bases at J, with 11 bases in the middle.

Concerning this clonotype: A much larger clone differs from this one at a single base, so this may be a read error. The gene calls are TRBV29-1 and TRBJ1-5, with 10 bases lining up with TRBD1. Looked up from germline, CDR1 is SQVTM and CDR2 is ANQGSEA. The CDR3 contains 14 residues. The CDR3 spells CSVSDRGGNQPRHF. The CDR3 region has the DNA TGCAGCGTCTCGGACAGGGGGGGCAATCAGCCCCGGCATTTT.

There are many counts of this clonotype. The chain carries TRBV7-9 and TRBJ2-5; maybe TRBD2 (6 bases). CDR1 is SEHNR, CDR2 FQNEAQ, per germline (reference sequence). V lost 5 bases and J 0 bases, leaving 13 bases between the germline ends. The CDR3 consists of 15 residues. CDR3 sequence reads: CASSLSRDYQETQYF. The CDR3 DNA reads TGTGCCAGCAGCCTCAGCCGGGACTACCAAGAGACCCAGTACTTC.

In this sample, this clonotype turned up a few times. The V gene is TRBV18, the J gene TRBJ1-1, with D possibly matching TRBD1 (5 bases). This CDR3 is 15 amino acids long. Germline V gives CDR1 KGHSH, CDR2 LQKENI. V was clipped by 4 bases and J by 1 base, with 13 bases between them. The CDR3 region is CASSLLEQANTEAFF. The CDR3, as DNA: TGTGCCAGCTCACTCTTGGAACAGGCGAACACTGAAGCTTTCTTT.

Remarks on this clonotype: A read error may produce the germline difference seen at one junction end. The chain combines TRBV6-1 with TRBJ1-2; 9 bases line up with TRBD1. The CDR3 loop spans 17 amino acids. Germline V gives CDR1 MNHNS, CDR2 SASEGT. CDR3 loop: CANSQAGTGRNYYGYTF. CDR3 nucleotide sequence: TGTGCCAACAGTCAAGCTGGGACAGGGAGGAATTACTATGGCTACACCTTC.

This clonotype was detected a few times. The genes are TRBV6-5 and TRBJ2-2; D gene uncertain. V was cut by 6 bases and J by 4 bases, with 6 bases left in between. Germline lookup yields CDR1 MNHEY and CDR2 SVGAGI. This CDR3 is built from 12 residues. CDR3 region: CASRSSTGELFF. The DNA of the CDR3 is TGTGCCAGCAGATCATCCACCGGGGAGCTGTTTTTT.

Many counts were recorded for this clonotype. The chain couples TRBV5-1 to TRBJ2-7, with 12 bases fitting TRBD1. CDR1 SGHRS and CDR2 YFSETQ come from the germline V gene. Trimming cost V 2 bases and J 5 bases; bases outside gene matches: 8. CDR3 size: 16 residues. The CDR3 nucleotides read TGCGCCAGCAGCTTAATAACCGGGACAGGGGGCGACGAGCAGTACTTC. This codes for CASSLITGTGGDEQYF.

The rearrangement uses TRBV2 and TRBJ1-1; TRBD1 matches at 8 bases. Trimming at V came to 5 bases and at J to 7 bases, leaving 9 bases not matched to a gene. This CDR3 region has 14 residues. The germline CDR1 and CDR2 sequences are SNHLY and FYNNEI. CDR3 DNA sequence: TGTGCCAGCAGTCCGATGATCGGGACAGGTGAAGCTTTCTTT. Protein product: CASSPMIGTGEAFF.

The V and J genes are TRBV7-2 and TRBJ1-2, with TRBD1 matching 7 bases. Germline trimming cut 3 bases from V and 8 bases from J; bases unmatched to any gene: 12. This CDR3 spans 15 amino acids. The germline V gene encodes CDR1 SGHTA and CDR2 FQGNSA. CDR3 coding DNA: TGTGCCAGCAGCTTCTCCGAGGGGGCGTCAGGGGGCTACACCTTC. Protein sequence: CASSFSEGASGGYTF.

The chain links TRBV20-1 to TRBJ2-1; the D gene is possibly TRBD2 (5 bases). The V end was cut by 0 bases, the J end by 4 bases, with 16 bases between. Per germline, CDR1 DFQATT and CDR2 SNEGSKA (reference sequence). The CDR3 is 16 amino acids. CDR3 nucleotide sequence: TGCAGTGCTAGAGATGTATCCAGCGGTAATTACAATGAGCAGTTCTTC. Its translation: CSARDVSSGNYNEQFF.

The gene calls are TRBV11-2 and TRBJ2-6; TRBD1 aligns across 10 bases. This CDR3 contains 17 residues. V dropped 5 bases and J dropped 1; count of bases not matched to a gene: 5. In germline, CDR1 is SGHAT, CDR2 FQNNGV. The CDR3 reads CASSAGTGASGANVLTF. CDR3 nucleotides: TGTGCCAGCAGCGCCGGGACAGGGGCGTCTGGGGCCAACGTCCTGACTTTC.

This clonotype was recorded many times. The CDR3 loop is CASRPWSGTDTQYF. The CDR3, as DNA: TGTGCCAGCAGGCCCTGGTCAGGCACAGATACGCAGTATTTT. This rearrangement joins TRBV6-5 to TRBJ2-3; D call uncertain. V dropped 6 bases and J dropped 1 base, with 11 bases sitting between them. The CDR3 totals 14 residues. Germline values: CDR1 MNHEY, CDR2 SVGAGI.

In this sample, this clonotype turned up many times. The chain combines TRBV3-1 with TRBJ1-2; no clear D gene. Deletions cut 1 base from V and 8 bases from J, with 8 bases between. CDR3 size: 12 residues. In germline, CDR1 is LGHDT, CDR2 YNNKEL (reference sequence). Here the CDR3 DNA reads TGTGCCAGCAGCCAAGGTTTCTACGGCTACACCTTC. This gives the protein CASSQGFYGYTF. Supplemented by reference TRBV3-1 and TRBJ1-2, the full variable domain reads DTAVSQTPKYLVTQMGNDKSIKCEQNLGHDTMYWYKQDSKKFLKIMFSYNNKELIINETVPNRFSPKSPDKAHLNLHINSLELGDSAVYFCASSQGFYGYTFGSGTRLTVV.

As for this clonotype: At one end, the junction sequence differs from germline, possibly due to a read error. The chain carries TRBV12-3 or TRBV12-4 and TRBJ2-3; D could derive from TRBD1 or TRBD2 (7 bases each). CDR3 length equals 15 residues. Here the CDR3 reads CASSLGGDSADTQYF. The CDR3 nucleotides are TGTGCCAGCAGTTTGGGGGGGGACAGTGCAGATACGCAATATTTT.

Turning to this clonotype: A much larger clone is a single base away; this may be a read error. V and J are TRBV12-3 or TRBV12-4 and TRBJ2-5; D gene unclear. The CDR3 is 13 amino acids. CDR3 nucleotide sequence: TGTACCAGCAGTTTATCGGTGGGGGAGACCCAGTACTTC. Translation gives CTSSLSVGETQYF.

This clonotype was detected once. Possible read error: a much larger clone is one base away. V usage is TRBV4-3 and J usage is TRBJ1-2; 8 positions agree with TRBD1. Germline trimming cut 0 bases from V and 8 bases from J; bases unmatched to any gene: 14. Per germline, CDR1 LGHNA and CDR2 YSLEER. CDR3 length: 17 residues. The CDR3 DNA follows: TGCGCCAGCAGCCAAGACGCAGGGGGCGAACGATGCGCCGGCTACACCTTC. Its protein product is CASSQDAGGERCAGYTF.

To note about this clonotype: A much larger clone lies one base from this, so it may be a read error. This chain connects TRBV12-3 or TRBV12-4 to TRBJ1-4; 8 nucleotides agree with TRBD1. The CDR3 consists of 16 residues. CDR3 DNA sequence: TGTGCCAGCAGTTTAGGCAGGGGGCTAACTAATGACAAACTGTTTTTT. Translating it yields CASSLGRGLTNDKLFF.